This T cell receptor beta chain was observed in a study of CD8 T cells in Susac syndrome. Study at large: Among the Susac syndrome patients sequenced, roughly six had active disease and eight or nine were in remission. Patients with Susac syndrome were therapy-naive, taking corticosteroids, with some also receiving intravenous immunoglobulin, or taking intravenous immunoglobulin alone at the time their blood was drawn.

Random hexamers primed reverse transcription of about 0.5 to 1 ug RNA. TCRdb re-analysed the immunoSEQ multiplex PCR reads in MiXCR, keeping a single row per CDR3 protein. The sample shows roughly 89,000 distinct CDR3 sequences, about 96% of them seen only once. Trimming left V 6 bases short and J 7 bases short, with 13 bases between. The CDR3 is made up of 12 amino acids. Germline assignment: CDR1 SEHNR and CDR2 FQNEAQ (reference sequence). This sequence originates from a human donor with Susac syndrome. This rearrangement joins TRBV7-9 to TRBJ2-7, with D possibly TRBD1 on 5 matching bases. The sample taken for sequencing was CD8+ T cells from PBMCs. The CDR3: CASRSPQGEQYF. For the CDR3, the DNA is TGTGCCAGCAGATCCCCCCAGGGAGAGCAGTACTTC. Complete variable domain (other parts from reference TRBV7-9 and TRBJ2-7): DTGVSQNPRHKITKRGQNVTFRCDPISEHNRLYWYRQTLGQGPEFLTYFQNEAQLEKSRLLSDRFSAERPKGSFSTLEIQRTEQGDSAMYLCASRSPQGEQYFGPGTRLTVT.